This TCR beta chain appears in the sequencing data of a study of radiotherapy plus CTLA-4 blockade in lung cancer. Alongside CTLA-4 blockade with ipilimumab, patients with chemo-refractory metastatic non-small-cell lung cancer received focal radiation. The germline V gene has CDR1 SNHLY and CDR2 FYNNEI. This CDR3 is built from 14 residues. V lost 3 bases and J 4 bases, leaving 10 bases between the germline ends. TCRdb's table, derived via immunoSEQ multiplex PCR, lists solely in-frame clones and lacks some. The sample holds some 67,000 clones, less than 85% seen once. The chain is built from TRBV2 and TRBJ1-5; weak D call: TRBD1 (6 bases). Specimen: peripheral blood, collected from a patient treated with radiotherapy plus ipilimumab. The TCR comes from a human donor with non-small cell lung cancer whose response to radiotherapy plus ipilimumab could not be evaluated. Some clones in this sample may be carry-over from other donors' samples. The CDR3 nucleotides read TGTGCCAGCAGTGACCCCAGGGGTAATCAGCCCCAGCATTTT. Translation: CASSDPRGNQPQHF.